This T cell receptor (beta chain) comes out of a study of CD8 T cells in Susac syndrome. Study-wide results and caveats: The greatest CD8+ clonal expansion in Susac occurred in TEMRA cells and in active patients. The total CD8+ repertoires contained more than 15 Susac-specific public clones, and the CD8+ TEMRA repertoires contained a few.

After extraction with the RNeasy kit, about 0.5 to 1 ug of the RNA was reverse transcribed using random hexamers. TCRdb re-derived calls from the immunoSEQ multiplex PCR reads in MiXCR, one entry per CDR3 protein. The table lists approximately 100,000 distinct CDR3 sequences, 94% of them singletons. High-throughput TCR beta sequencing covered peripheral CD8+ and CD4+ T cells. Details on this clonotype: Its specificity is not known.

This clonotype was sampled from a human donor with Susac syndrome. The sequenced sample consisted of CD8+ T cells from PBMCs.

The CDR3 spells CASSTVSTGELFF. For the CDR3, the DNA is TGTGCCAGCAGCACGGTCAGCACCGGGGAGCTGTTTTTT. The V call is TRBV7-3, the J call TRBJ2-2; no clear D. The germline V gene encodes CDR1 SGHTA and CDR2 FQGTGA. The V gene lost 5 bases and the J gene lost 4 bases, with 8 bases spanning the gap. The CDR3 contains 13 residues.